This T cell receptor (beta chain) was sequenced for a study of T cells in Graves' hyperthyroidism and ophthalmopathy. Lactation, pregnancy, other autoimmune disease or uncontrolled infection excluded patients. PBMCs came from more than 9.5 ml fresh peripheral blood. Remarks on this clonotype: What it recognizes is unknown.

The CDR3 is 14 residues long. The V end lost 0 bases, the J end lost 1 base, and 9 bases lay between the germline ends. Germline V gene sequence: CDR1 GTSNPN, CDR2 SVGIG (reference sequence). The study, taken as a whole, reports: Ophthalmopathy onset followed model prediction by a median approximately seven months.

Researchers amplified the TCR beta CDR3 regions from RNA transcripts. First-round RT-PCR targeting the TCR CDR3 was performed with the HTBI primer set. TCRdb ran MiXCR on the multiplex PCR reads and lists one entry per CDR3 protein. Altogether 450,000 to 500,000 distinct CDR3 sequences are present, roughly 23% being singletons, with the ten largest covering about half. The chain combines TRBV30 with TRBJ2-5; D not certain. Sequenced material: blood. The TCR originated in a woman in her sixties or seventies with Graves' ophthalmopathy. The CDR3 sequence is CAWSVRRSQETQYF. The DNA for the CDR3 is TGTGCCTGGAGTGTACGCAGGAGCCAAGAGACCCAGTACTTC.